This TCR beta chain comes out of a study of shared clonotypes between healthy human individuals (dated by TCRdb to the early 2020s). For the study in its entirety: A couple of women and a few men aged 18 to 49 years were included in the cohort. Blood TCR repertoires of about 5 healthy adults were deeply sequenced to estimate repertoire size and the extent of clonotype sharing between individuals. Libraries were prepared and TCR repertoires were sequenced by different laboratories using diverse techniques, in order to increase sequencing depth and limit assay-specific biases. Each donor's leukapheresis produced roughly between roughly 0.85 and 9.5 billion PBMCs. Overall results and qualifications from the work: Pairwise subsampling indicated that sequencing depth was expected to affect the degree of clonotype sharing among donors. Because the study included only a small number of donors, the genetic and exposure-history diversity represented was limited. Sampling was restricted to blood, and TCR repertoires in tissue are likely to differ from TCR repertoires in blood.

Using the deep immunoSEQ assay, TCR CDR3 regions were amplified from genomic DNA by multiplex PCR. Extracted genomic DNA from each cell subset was spread evenly across all wells of several immunoSEQ 96-well plates, with each plate serving as a replicate. For unsorted PBMC, around 300 ng genomic DNA, equal to approximately 30,000 T cell genomes, was loaded into each replicate PCR. Ten immunoSEQ deep assay plates were used to sequence unsorted PBMC genomic DNA. The purified libraries were quantified using a Qubit 3.0 fluorometer, sized with a Bioanalyzer 2100, and then quantified again using the KAPA Library Quantification kit. Every immunoSEQ 96-well plate was sequenced on a dedicated single-read 150-cycle Illumina NextSeq 550 flow cell. The original pipeline was this. Because the immunoSEQ output held only junctional sequences and lacked quality scores, the filtering could not match the filtering applied to full-length reads. Sequences were annotated with PyIR, a Python wrapper for IgBLAST v1.9, using IMGT germline references to assign V/J genes and CDR3. Any read was removed if the V/J assignment was weak (E-value above 1e-6), the CDR3 was missing, or the read contained stop codons, out-of-frame junctions, or ambiguous translated residues. A V3J clonotype was defined by an identical inferred V gene, J gene, and CDR3 amino acid sequence. Percentage overlap between repertoires was computed as shared unique clonotypes divided by the size of the smaller repertoire. Three approaches were used to assess repertoire richness: RTK rarefaction, the Chao1 estimator, and Recon v2.1 estimates of unobserved clonotypes. As stored in TCRdb, this immuneACCESS dataset retains in-frame rearrangements with V and J assigned. A fraction of the clones does not appear; measured against another copy, unresolved V genes explain less than half of the discrepancy, and the remainder lacks a known reason. V and J calls and clone size come straight from that table; D and trimming were deduced from the DNA. The sample records about 450,000 clones, roughly 80% of which are singletons. Clones ranked in the top ten supply approximately 13% of the sample.

Germline trimming: 7 bases from V, 4 bases from J; junction bases outside gene matches: 9. CDR1 and CDR2, per the germline V gene, are MNHEY and SVGAGI. The CDR3 runs 14 residues from the cysteine to the phenylalanine. Only CDR3 DNA remains: 42 bases, in frame from the first base. For this clone: What antigen it recognizes has not been identified. No much larger clonotype is one base removed from it; base qualities were not supplied.

The donors were healthy, HIV-negative adults who had no recently reported acute infections or vaccinations. Every donor was a Caucasian adult living in Nashville, Tennessee, USA. For unsorted samples, some 100 million PBMCs were counted and genomic DNA was extracted with the QIAamp DNA Blood Mini kit. Blood was collected by leukapheresis, and PBMCs were isolated by Ficoll-Histopaque density gradient centrifugation and then cryopreserved in liquid nitrogen vapor phase. The source of this sequence is a woman aged 40 to 55 in good health. Some clones in this sample may be carry-over from other donors' samples. The receptor chain draws on TRBV6-5 and TRBJ1-1; 7 central bases correspond to TRBD1. Sequenced: PBMCs. The CDR3: CASNGRQGSTEAFF. In nucleotides, the sequence is TGTGCCAGCAACGGACGACAGGGTAGCACTGAAGCTTTCTTT.